One sample yielded the 7 T cell receptor beta chains listed below, sequenced in a study of beta chain features in type 1 diabetes. Overall study results and limits: Among patients with Type 1 diabetes, TCRB CDR3s were moderately but significantly shorter in every one of the four CD4+ subsets.

These receptors' targets are unknown. The study reverse transcribed the entire isolated RNA, so it sequenced expressed TCRB transcripts. Profiling relied on immunoSEQ multiplex PCR, and the TCRdb table lists in-frame clones only, not all of them. The sample has 50,000 to 55,000 clones, 63% seen once. The sequenced sample was stem cell memory CD4+ T cells from blood. These receptors were collected from a woman aged 25 to 39 with type 1 diabetes.

J is TRBJ2-3 and V is TRBV28, with 10 bases identical to TRBD2. The trim removed 7 bases at V and 5 bases at J, leaving 12 bases unmatched. From germline, CDR1 is MDHEN and CDR2 SYDVKM. The CDR3 sequence is 16 residues long. CDR3 coding DNA: TGTGCCAGCACCCCGTCCACGGCTAGCGGGAGAGATACGCAGTATTTT. Translation: CASTPSTASGRDTQYF.

CDR3 region: CASSSFKGHTEAFF. CDR3 coding DNA: TGTGCCAGCAGCTCTTTTAAGGGGCACACTGAAGCTTTCTTT. The chain couples TRBV7-2 to TRBJ1-1; TRBD1 might be the D (5 bases). CDR3 length: 14 residues. The V and J ends lost 4 bases and 3 bases respectively, with 12 bases between them. Per germline, CDR1 SGHTA and CDR2 FQGNSA.

The chain carries TRBV5-1 and TRBJ1-1; TRBD1 aligns across 9 bases. The ends lost 4 bases at V and 1 base at J; junction bases unmatched: 2. Per germline, CDR1 SGHRS and CDR2 YFSETQ. The CDR3 is 14 amino acids. The CDR3 loop reads CASSEGQGNTEAFF. CDR3 nucleotide sequence: TGCGCCAGCAGCGAGGGACAGGGGAACACTGAAGCTTTCTTT.

V and J are TRBV27 and TRBJ2-7; 9 bases align to TRBD1. This CDR3 has 14 residues. V lost 3 bases, J lost 2 bases, and 2 bases stayed unmatched. CDR1 is MNHEY, CDR2 SMNVEV, per germline (reference sequence). CDR3: CASSFGQGPYEQYF. The CDR3 DNA reads as TGTGCCAGCAGTTTTGGACAGGGGCCCTACGAGCAGTACTTC.

This clone was seen once. CDR3 residues: CASGFRDSYEQYF. The CDR3, as DNA: TGTGCCAGCGGCTTCAGGGATAGCTACGAGCAGTACTTC. The chain joins TRBV27 to TRBJ2-7; maybe TRBD1 (5 bases). The CDR3 extends over 13 amino acids. Germline loops: CDR1 MNHEY, CDR2 SMNVEV (reference sequence). V gave up 8 bases and J gave up 3 bases, with 14 bases separating them.

The chain carries TRBV28 and TRBJ2-3; TRBD2 agrees at 14 bases. Germline V gene sequence: CDR1 MDHEN, CDR2 SYDVKM. V lost 4 bases to trimming and J lost 3 bases; unmatched junction nucleotides: 9. The CDR3 consists of 18 residues. The CDR3 bases are TGTGCCAGCAGTTCGCCGGGACTAGCGGGAGTGGGGACAGATACGCAGTATTTT. Protein product: CASSSPGLAGVGTDTQYF.

The sample holds a few counts of this clone. The chain joins TRBV7-3 to TRBJ2-5; 8 nucleotides agree with TRBD2. Germline V gene lookup returns CDR1 SGHTA and CDR2 FQGTGA. This CDR3 contains 16 residues. The V and J ends lost 5 bases and 5 bases, in that order; junction bases with no gene match: 13. The DNA for the CDR3 is TGTGCCAGCAGCCCCCTAGGGGCGGGAGGTTTTGAGACCCAGTACTTC. It yields the protein CASSPLGAGGFETQYF.